The 6 T cell receptor beta chains listed next were all sequenced from one sample in a study of T cell repertoires in cytomegalovirus infection (dated by TCRdb to between 2018 and 2021). The intended sense of this specimen's treatment or condition label: in vitro stimulation with specific CMV peptide epitopes to enrich CMV-specific T cells. Instrument used: Illumina HiSeq 1500. TCRdb itself trimmed the public reads at Q25 with fastp, ran MiXCR and retained productive beta chains. Rows matching on CDR3 protein sequence are summarized as one entry with the most common DNA and genes. Here the sample has about 890,000 distinct CDR3 sequences; roughly 30% occur a single time. Clones ranked in the top ten supply about an eighth of the sample. These receptors' antigens are unknown. Here the sequenced sample was cultured CD8+ T cells from PBMCs, taken from culture after CMV antigen stimulation. The source is a human donor in good health (CMV status not recorded). Some clones in this sample may be carry-over from other donors' samples.

This clonotype was observed at least ten times. The V gene is TRBV7-2, the J gene TRBJ1-2; tentative D call: TRBD1 (6 bases). Looked up from germline, CDR1 is SGHTA and CDR2 is FQGNSA. The length of the CDR3 is 14 residues. V lost 5 bases and J 0 bases, leaving 10 bases between the germline ends. CDR3 region: CASSQGGANYGYTF. CDR3 nucleotides: TGTGCCAGCAGCCAAGGGGGGGCTAACTATGGCTACACCTTC.

This clonotype has at least ten counts. The chain has TRBV7-9 and TRBJ2-7; 9 nucleotides agree with TRBD1. This CDR3 spans 15 amino acids. Germline CDR1 reads SEHNR; CDR2 reads FQNEAQ (reference sequence). Trimming took 3 bases from V and 4 from J; bases not matched to a gene: 7. The CDR3 coding sequence is TGTGCCAGCAGCTTCCCGGACAGGGGAGAATACGAGCAGTACTTC. It is translated as CASSFPDRGEYEQYF.

The chain links TRBV6-6 to TRBJ1-5; possibly TRBD1 for D (6 bases). Looked up from germline, CDR1 is MNHNY and CDR2 is SVGAGI (reference sequence). This CDR3 comprises 20 residues. With 0 bases removed from V and 4 bases from J, the gap between germline ends came to 25 bases. The CDR3 DNA reads as TGTGCCAGCAGTTACTCCGGGGGCCGCATTCACTATGGGGTAAATCAGCCCCAGCATTTT. It translates to CASSYSGGRIHYGVNQPQHF.

V is TRBV5-5 and J is TRBJ1-1, with 7 bases aligning to TRBD1. This CDR3 is 12 amino acids long. The germline gives CDR1 SGHKS, CDR2 YYEKEE (reference sequence). With 2 bases clipped from V and 12 bases from J, the junction kept 7 bases outside the gene matches. The CDR3 loop reads CASSLEDRETFF. CDR3 DNA: TGTGCCAGCAGCTTAGAAGACAGGGAGACTTTCTTT.

This clonotype was detected only a few times. The V and J genes are TRBV24-1 and TRBJ1-5, with a weak D call TRBD1 (6 bases). CDR3 length equals 16 residues. Trimming stripped 4 bases from V and 4 bases from J, with 16 bases between. Per germline, CDR1 KGHDR and CDR2 SFDVKD. Here the CDR3 reads CATSELFTDRNQPQHF. DNA of the CDR3: TGTGCCACCAGTGAGTTATTCACCGACAGGAATCAGCCCCAGCATTTT.

This clonotype was found a few times. DNA of the CDR3: TGTGCCAGCAGTTTTGCCCTTCAGGGTTTGGTCGGCTACACCTTC. Protein sequence: CASSFALQGLVGYTF. This chain uses TRBV27 with TRBJ1-2, with D possibly matching TRBD1 (5 bases). Germline CDR1 is MNHEY and CDR2 is SMNVEV (reference sequence). The CDR3 length is 15 residues. V was pared by 3 bases and J by 8 bases, with 19 bases between.